This TCR beta chain derives from a study of spatial heterogeneity in lung cancer. Looking at the study overall: An average of more than ten raw reads was observed per unique TCR and UMI combination. Study results and limitations: The appearance of ubiquitous expanded tumor TCRs in blood was greater at resection than follow-up.

The CDR3 extends over 13 amino acids. Germline-derived CDR1 and CDR2 are LGHDT and YNNKEL (reference sequence). Trimming left V 4 bases short and J 2 bases short, with 8 bases between. By sample share, this clonotype is medium-sized (0.01 to 0.1%). What it recognizes is unknown. Every molecule of TCR cDNA had its own unique molecular identifier. TCRdb re-called the 5' RACE reads with MiXCR, one entry per CDR3 protein. Of a few thousand distinct CDR3 sequences listed, 15% to 20% were seen once; the top ten hold roughly 6%. Time point specified: sample taken at primary tumor resection. Material for sequencing was whole RNA from tumor, nontumor lung or frozen PBMC, left unsorted. The donors were about 72 patients with non-small cell lung cancer that was early-stage and untreated.

The material was PBMCs, obtained at surgery. The TCR originated in a male donor with early-stage non-small cell lung cancer. The chain uses TRBV3-1 and TRBJ1-1; D gene unclear. The CDR3 sequence: CASSPYTNTEAFF. For the CDR3, the DNA is TGTGCCAGCAGCCCTTACACCAACACTGAAGCTTTCTTT.